The sequence of this TCR beta chain was determined in a study of blood T cell repertoires in COVID-19. Produced via immunoSEQ multiplex PCR; TCRdb's table is partial and in-frame only. The repertoire holds a few hundred thousand clones, with around four fifths as singletons. Germline V gene data show CDR1 as SGHVS and CDR2 as FQNEAQ. Unmatched junction bases numbered 4, after V lost 5 bases and J lost 4 bases. This CDR3 comprises 14 residues. The receptor was derived from a young man who had recovered from COVID-19. Sequencing input: peripheral blood. The chain couples TRBV7-8 to TRBJ1-5; the match to TRBD1 covers 8 bases. The CDR3 spells CASSGQGQNQPQHF. The CDR3 nucleotides read TGTGCCAGCAGCGGACAGGGACAGAATCAGCCCCAGCATTTT. The complete variable domain, with remaining parts taken from reference TRBV7-8 and TRBJ1-5, reads GAGVSQSPRYKVAKRGQDVALRCDPISGHVSLFWYQQALGQGPEFLTYFQNEAQLDKSGLPSDRFFAERPEGSVSTLKIQRTQQEDSAVYLCASSGQGQNQPQHFGDGTRLSIL.